These T cell receptor beta chains were read from a single sample in a study of T cell responses to AZD1222 COVID-19 vaccine. Sequencing was performed with immunoSEQ multiplex PCR; in TCRdb, only in-frame clones are kept and a portion is missing. The sample shows fewer than 120,000 clones, 85% to 90% of them seen only once. This specimen consisted of peripheral blood, obtained 28 days after the second AZD1222 dose. The receptors originated from an adult who received the AZD1222 COVID-19 vaccine. Both conserved end residues are part of each CDR3. The D gene is left open where the match is weak. Part of the rows lack a size; the others show once, few, many or a class for expanded clones.

V: TRBV9; J: TRBJ1-2; size: NA; D: NA; CDR3: CASSVGLGINYGYTF; DNA: TGTGCCAGCAGCGTAGGACTTGGGATTAACTATGGCTACACCTTC
V: TRBV5-1; J: TRBJ1-2; size: NA; D: TRBD1; CDR3: CASSLAYRGHGYTF; DNA: TGCGCCAGCAGCTTGGCCTACAGGGGGCACGGCTACACCTTC
V: TRBV7-9; J: TRBJ1-5; size: NA; D: NA; CDR3: CASSLAGAQPQHF; DNA: TGTGCCAGCAGCTTAGCAGGGGCGCAGCCCCAGCATTTT
V: TRBV18; J: TRBJ1-6; size: NA; D: NA; CDR3: CASSPTDGGQGPLHF; DNA: TGTGCCAGCTCACCAACGGATGGGGGGCAGGGACCCCTCCACTTT
V: TRBV5-5; J: TRBJ1-1; size: NA; D: NA; CDR3: CASSFTSPFTEAFF; DNA: TGTGCCAGCAGCTTTACGAGCCCCTTCACTGAAGCTTTCTTT
V: TRBV5-1; J: TRBJ1-3; size: once; D: NA; CDR3: CASSPGQSSGNTIYF; DNA: TGCGCCAGCAGCCCCGGACAGAGCTCTGGAAACACCATATATTTT
V: TRBV29-1; J: TRBJ1-5; size: NA; D: NA; CDR3: CSATWGNDQPQHF; DNA: TGCAGCGCGACATGGGGGAATGATCAGCCCCAGCATTTT
V: TRBV10-3; J: TRBJ2-3; size: NA; D: NA; CDR3: CAISESTAIDTQYF; DNA: TGTGCCATCAGTGAGTCGACAGCGATAGATACGCAGTATTTT
V: TRBV3-1/TRBV3-2; J: TRBJ1-1; size: NA; D: NA; CDR3: CASSQGGAGGSMNTEAFF; DNA: TGTGCCAGCAGCCAAGGGGGTGCGGGGGGTTCGATGAACACTGAAGCTTTCTTT
V: TRBV24-1; J: TRBJ2-7; size: NA; D: TRBD2; CDR3: CATSWLAGVDLTYEQYF; DNA: TGTGCCACCAGTTGGCTAGCGGGAGTAGATCTGACCTACGAGCAGTACTTC
V: TRBV14; J: TRBJ2-7; size: once; D: NA; CDR3: CASSPPEGPYEQYF; DNA: TGTGCCAGCAGCCCTCCAGAGGGGCCCTACGAGCAGTACTTC
V: TRBV3-1/TRBV3-2; J: TRBJ1-2; size: NA; D: NA; CDR3: CASSVRTGLPNYGYTF; DNA: TGTGCCAGCAGCGTACGCACAGGGCTCCCTAACTATGGCTACACCTTC
V: TRBV5-1; J: TRBJ2-2; size: NA; D: TRBD1; CDR3: CASRIPGTGLTGELFF; DNA: TGCGCCAGCAGAATCCCTGGGACAGGGCTCACCGGGGAGCTGTTTTTT
V: TRBV5-4; J: TRBJ2-7; size: NA; D: TRBD1; CDR3: CASRASPATGVNEQYF; DNA: TGTGCCAGCAGAGCTTCCCCCGCGACAGGGGTCAACGAGCAGTACTTC
V: TRBV24-1; J: TRBJ2-1; size: NA; D: NA; CDR3: CATSEVAYNEQFF; DNA: TGTGCCACCAGTGAAGTTGCTTACAATGAGCAGTTCTTC
V: TRBV7-9; J: TRBJ2-2; size: NA; D: TRBD2; CDR3: CASSRGLGELFF; DNA: TGTGCCAGCAGCCGGGGACTAGGGGAGCTGTTTTTT
V: TRBV10-3; J: TRBJ1-2; size: NA; D: NA; CDR3: CAISESGGAAYGYTF; DNA: TGTGCCATCAGTGAGTCTGGAGGGGCGGCCTATGGCTACACCTTC
V: TRBV2; J: TRBJ2-3; size: once; D: NA; CDR3: CASRGPQRIDTQYF; DNA: TGTGCCAGCAGAGGACCGCAGAGGATAGATACGCAGTATTTT
V: TRBV28; J: TRBJ1-6; size: NA; D: NA; CDR3: CASSSHKGGLSSPLHF; DNA: TGTGCCAGCAGTTCCCACAAAGGAGGACTAAGTTCACCCCTCCACTTT
V: TRBV10-3; J: TRBJ2-2; size: once; D: NA; CDR3: CAISIQLTGELFF; DNA: TGTGCCATCAGTATCCAGCTCACCGGGGAGCTGTTTTTT
V: TRBV5-6; J: TRBJ1-1; size: NA; D: NA; CDR3: CASSAGMSGTEAFF; DNA: TGTGCCAGCAGCGCAGGGATGTCGGGTACTGAAGCTTTCTTT
V: TRBV28; J: TRBJ2-5; size: NA; D: TRBD1; CDR3: CASSRGQGRETQYF; DNA: TGTGCCAGCAGCCGAGGACAGGGGCGGGAGACCCAGTACTTC
V: TRBV5-1; J: TRBJ1-1; size: NA; D: TRBD1; CDR3: CASSPGQGLSNTEAFF; DNA: TGCGCCAGCAGCCCTGGACAGGGGCTGTCGAACACTGAAGCTTTCTTT
V: TRBV9; J: TRBJ2-2; size: NA; D: NA; CDR3: CASTRPPGTGELFF; DNA: TGTGCCAGCACCCGTCCACCGGGCACCGGGGAGCTGTTTTTT
V: TRBV5-4; J: TRBJ1-6; size: NA; D: NA; CDR3: CASSLGDSSGRNNSPLHF; DNA: TGTGCCAGCAGCTTGGGCGATTCCTCCGGCAGGAATAATTCACCCCTCCACTTT
V: TRBV3-1/TRBV3-2; J: TRBJ2-3; size: NA; D: TRBD2; CDR3: CASSQESGGTDTQYF; DNA: TGTGCCAGCAGCCAAGAAAGCGGGGGCACAGATACGCAGTATTTT
V: TRBV11-2; J: TRBJ2-5; size: NA; D: NA; CDR3: CASSRMVTQYF; DNA: TGTGCCAGCAGCCGAATGGTGACCCAGTACTTC
V: TRBV15; J: TRBJ2-2; size: NA; D: NA; CDR3: CATRDLPTGELFF; DNA: TGTGCCACCAGGGACCTACCCACCGGGGAGCTGTTTTTT
V: TRBV11-3; J: TRBJ1-3; size: few; D: NA; CDR3: CASSPGQGNTIYF; DNA: TGTGCCAGCAGCCCCGGCCAGGGGAACACCATATATTTT
V: TRBV5-1; J: TRBJ1-2; size: NA; D: NA; CDR3: CASSPYGAGGYTF; DNA: TGCGCCAGCAGCCCCTACGGGGCGGGAGGCTACACCTTC
V: TRBV28; J: TRBJ2-1; size: NA; D: TRBD2; CDR3: CASRGGGGLAGGNEQFF; DNA: TGTGCCAGCAGGGGGGGCGGCGGGCTAGCGGGAGGCAATGAGCAGTTCTTC
V: TRBV6-1; J: TRBJ2-5; size: NA; D: NA; CDR3: CASSDLPLYF; DNA: TGTGCCAGCAGTGACCTACCCCTGTACTTC
V: TRBV7-9; J: TRBJ2-2; size: NA; D: TRBD1; CDR3: CASSPILGGTGRMELFF; DNA: TGTGCCAGCAGCCCAATTCTAGGAGGGACAGGGAGAATGGAGCTGTTTTTT
V: TRBV27; J: TRBJ1-2; size: NA; D: NA; CDR3: CASSSARMGVGYTF; DNA: TGTGCCAGCAGTTCGGCGAGAATGGGAGTGGGCTACACCTTC
V: TRBV16; J: TRBJ1-6; size: NA; D: NA; CDR3: CASSRGGGPHNSPLHF; DNA: TGTGCCAGCAGCCGGGGAGGAGGACCTCATAATTCACCCCTCCACTTT
V: TRBV2; J: TRBJ1-2; size: NA; D: NA; CDR3: CASSQSGRNYGYTF; DNA: TGTGCCAGCAGTCAGAGCGGACGGAACTATGGCTACACCTTC
V: TRBV5-8; J: TRBJ2-7; size: NA; D: NA; CDR3: CASSFSNYEQYF; DNA: TGTGCCAGCAGCTTCTCCAACTACGAGCAGTACTTC
V: TRBV4-2; J: TRBJ2-1; size: NA; D: TRBD2; CDR3: CASSTGTSGYNEQFF; DNA: TGTGCCAGCAGCACCGGGACTAGCGGATACAATGAGCAGTTCTTC
V: TRBV15; J: TRBJ2-7; size: NA; D: TRBD1; CDR3: CATSREQGGSYEQYF; DNA: TGTGCCACCAGCAGAGAACAGGGGGGCTCCTACGAGCAGTACTTC
V: TRBV2; J: TRBJ2-7; size: NA; D: NA; CDR3: CASSEGRPTSYEQYF; DNA: TGTGCCAGCAGTGAAGGCCGACCCACCTCCTACGAGCAGTACTTC
V: TRBV10-3; J: TRBJ2-5; size: NA; D: NA; CDR3: CAISEFTEQETQYF; DNA: TGTGCCATCAGTGAGTTTACAGAGCAGGAGACCCAGTACTTC
V: TRBV5-5; J: TRBJ1-1; size: once; D: NA; CDR3: CASSLVSTEAFF; DNA: TGTGCCAGCAGCTTGGTCAGCACTGAAGCTTTCTTT
V: TRBV6-1; J: TRBJ1-2; size: few; D: TRBD1; CDR3: CASSDSGQGRSRYTF; DNA: TGTGCCAGCAGTGATTCCGGACAGGGTCGGAGTCGCTACACCTTC